This T cell receptor (beta chain) stems from a study of blood T cell repertoires in COVID-19. No more than 2 weeks before study entry, exposed participants had met a case of COVID-19. Assay: immunoSEQ multiplex PCR; the TCRdb copy retains only in-frame clones and omits some. This sample yields about 280,000 clones, of which approximately 80% are seen a single time; 5% belongs to the top ten. The CDR3 spans 16 residues. The germline V and J ends were trimmed by 6 bases and 7 bases, with 24 bases remaining between them. Germline CDR1 reads SNHLY; CDR2 reads FYNNEI. The chain uses TRBV2 and TRBJ1-2, with D tentatively TRBD1 (6 bases). The TCR sequence derives from a man between 40 and 49 years old who had been exposed to COVID-19. Source material: PBMCs or T cells enriched from blood (not recorded which). Written as DNA, the CDR3 is TGTGCCAGCAGCCTTGAAGCCAGGGGCCCCATCGGTGGCTACACCTTC. Translated, it gives CASSLEARGPIGGYTF.